Below, 11 T cell receptor beta chains from the same sample are listed, as sequenced in a study of shared clonotypes between healthy human individuals. Repertoires were generated with immunoSEQ multiplex PCR, while TCRdb's copy carries only in-frame clones and drops some. The sample contains approximately 980,000 clones, over 75% of which appear only once. The material sequenced was memory CD4+ T cells sorted from blood. Subset reported: CD45RA-negative fraction. These receptors originate from a man younger than 35 in good health.

This clone was picked up one time. This rearrangement joins TRBV6-5 to TRBJ2-6, with D possibly TRBD1 on 5 matching bases. CDR3 size: 15 residues. Trimming shortened V by 7 bases and J by 0 bases, and 10 bases separated the two germline ends. Germline values: CDR1 MNHEY, CDR2 SVGAGI. Here the CDR3 DNA reads TGTGCCAGCAAGGACACCTTCTCTGGGGCCAACGTCCTGACTTTC. Its protein is CASKDTFSGANVLTF.

About this clone: The same CDR3 is also encoded by other DNA sequences in this sample. This rearrangement joins TRBV27 to TRBJ2-7; 7 nucleotides align to TRBD1. The junction had 2 bases not matched to a gene; V was cut back by 6 bases and J by 0 bases. The CDR3 is made up of 13 amino acids. Germline V lookup: CDR1 MNHEY, CDR2 SMNVEV (reference sequence). CDR3 DNA: TGTGCCAGCAGGAGGGACAGCTCCTACGAGCAGTACTTC. This translates into CASRRDSSYEQYF.

The V and J genes are TRBV7-2 and TRBJ2-3; D is unclear. CDR3 size: 16 residues. Germline V gives CDR1 SGHTA, CDR2 FQGNSA. Trimming removed 5 bases from V and 1 base from J, with 16 bases in between. CDR3 residues: CASSEQPNRRTDTQYF. The CDR3 nucleotides are TGTGCCAGCAGCGAACAACCTAACAGACGCACAGATACGCAGTATTTT.

The table lists this clone with a few counts. This chain connects TRBV25-1 to TRBJ2-3; possible D gene TRBD1, 6 bases. Trimming took off 2 bases at V and 4 bases at J, with 13 bases between the two ends. In germline, CDR1 is MGHDK, CDR2 SYGVNS. This CDR3 spans 15 amino acids. CDR3 sequence (DNA): TGTGCCAGCAGTGAAGGGACACTGGCCCCAGATACGCAGTATTTT. It is translated as CASSEGTLAPDTQYF.

This chain joins TRBV18 and TRBJ2-1, with TRBD2 matching 8 bases. V lost 0 bases, J lost 9 bases, and 10 bases stayed unmatched. CDR1 is KGHSH, CDR2 LQKENI, per germline. The CDR3 runs to 16 residues. The CDR3 bases are TGTGCCAGCTCACCACCGCTCGCGGGGGGTCGGGGTGAGCAGTTCTTC. Amino acids: CASSPPLAGGRGEQFF.

The chain employs TRBV7-9 and TRBJ1-1; TRBD1 aligns across 9 bases. This CDR3 is 15 amino acids long. V dropped 1 base and J dropped 4; count of bases not matched to a gene: 4. Germline loops: CDR1 SEHNR, CDR2 FQNEAQ (reference sequence). For the CDR3, the DNA is TGTGCCAGCAGCTTAGAAGGGACAGGGACCACTGAAGCTTTCTTT. It translates to CASSLEGTGTTEAFF.

This clone was observed a few times. The gene calls are TRBV30 and TRBJ1-2, with TRBD1 matching 8 bases. This CDR3 has 13 residues. Germline CDR1 is GTSNPN and CDR2 is SVGIG (reference sequence). V was clipped by 2 bases and J by 7 bases; unmatched bases: 6. The CDR3 spells CAWSLGRGRGYTF. The DNA of the CDR3 is TGTGCCTGGAGTCTGGGCAGGGGGCGTGGCTACACCTTC.

The rearrangement joins TRBV19 to TRBJ2-1; weak D call: TRBD1 (6 bases). Trimming left V 7 bases short and J 0 bases short, with 13 bases between. CDR3 size: 15 residues. Germline V gene data show CDR1 as LNHDA and CDR2 as SQIVND (reference sequence). The CDR3 reads CASTGTFSSYNEQFF. The CDR3 nucleotides are TGTGCCAGTACCGGGACATTCAGCTCCTACAATGAGCAGTTCTTC.

This chain joins TRBV4-3 and TRBJ2-7; TRBD1 matches 7 bases. Germline CDR1 LGHNA, CDR2 YSLEER. This CDR3 comprises 15 residues. V lost 0 bases and J lost 3; bases outside the gene matches: 5. CDR3 region: CASSQDHDRDYEQYF. In DNA, the CDR3 is TGCGCCAGCAGCCAAGATCACGACAGGGACTACGAGCAGTACTTC.

The genes are TRBV7-2 and TRBJ2-4; D is undetermined. Trimming stripped 5 bases from V and 0 bases from J, with 14 bases between. CDR3 length: 16 residues. Germline CDR1 is SGHTA and CDR2 is FQGNSA. The CDR3 region is CASSPQIVLAKNIQYF. The CDR3 bases are TGTGCCAGCAGCCCACAGATTGTTCTAGCCAAAAACATTCAGTACTTC.

The chain employs TRBV10-3 and TRBJ2-1, with TRBD2 matching 10 bases. The CDR3 is 14 amino acids. Per germline, CDR1 ENHRY and CDR2 SYGVKD. V lost 5 bases and J lost 8; bases outside the gene matches: 6. The CDR3 region has the DNA TGTGCCATCAGTTCTACTAGCGGGGACTATGAGCAGTTCTTC. Translation gives CAISSTSGDYEQFF.